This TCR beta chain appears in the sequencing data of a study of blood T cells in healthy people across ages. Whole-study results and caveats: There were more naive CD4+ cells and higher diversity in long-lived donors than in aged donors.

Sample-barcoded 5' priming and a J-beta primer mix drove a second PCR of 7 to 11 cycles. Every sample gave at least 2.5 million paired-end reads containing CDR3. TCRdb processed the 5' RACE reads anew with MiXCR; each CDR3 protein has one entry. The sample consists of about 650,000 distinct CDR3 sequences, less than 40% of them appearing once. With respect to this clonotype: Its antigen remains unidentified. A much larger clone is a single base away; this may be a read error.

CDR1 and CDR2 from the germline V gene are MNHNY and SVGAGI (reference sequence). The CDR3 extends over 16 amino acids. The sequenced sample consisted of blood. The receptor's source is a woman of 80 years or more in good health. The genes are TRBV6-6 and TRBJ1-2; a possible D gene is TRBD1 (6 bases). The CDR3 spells CASSYVPGHLNYGHTF. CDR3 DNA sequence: TGTGCCAGCAGTTACGTCCCGGGACACCTTAACTATGGCCACACCTTC.